Here is one TCR beta chain with its context. What it binds is unknown. Though nominally healthy at sampling, donors likely had unrecorded immune exposures. This entry is derived from a study of cytomegalovirus exposure and HLA in healthy donors. PCR primers comprised 60 Vbeta and 13 Jbeta primers. Profiling relied on immunoSEQ multiplex PCR, and the TCRdb table lists in-frame clones only, not all of them. The table records more than 140,000 clones, 60% to 80% of them present only once. This CDR3 is 13 amino acids long. V lost 6 bases, J lost 4 bases, and 10 bases lay in between. Germline V gene sequence: CDR1 SEHNR, CDR2 FQNEAQ (reference sequence). Study outcomes and limitations: There were a few CMV-associated chains whose specificity for CMV antigens was confirmed in vitro. Analysis performed later found more than 15,000 TCR beta sequences associated with HLA alleles at 0.05 false discovery rate.

The rearrangement links TRBV7-9 to TRBJ1-3; D ambiguous. The sequence derives from a male donor in good health and CMV-seronegative. The material sequenced was PBMCs. CDR3 coding DNA: TGTGCCAGCAGACACAGTTCAGGAAACACCATATATTTT. It is translated as CASRHSSGNTIYF.